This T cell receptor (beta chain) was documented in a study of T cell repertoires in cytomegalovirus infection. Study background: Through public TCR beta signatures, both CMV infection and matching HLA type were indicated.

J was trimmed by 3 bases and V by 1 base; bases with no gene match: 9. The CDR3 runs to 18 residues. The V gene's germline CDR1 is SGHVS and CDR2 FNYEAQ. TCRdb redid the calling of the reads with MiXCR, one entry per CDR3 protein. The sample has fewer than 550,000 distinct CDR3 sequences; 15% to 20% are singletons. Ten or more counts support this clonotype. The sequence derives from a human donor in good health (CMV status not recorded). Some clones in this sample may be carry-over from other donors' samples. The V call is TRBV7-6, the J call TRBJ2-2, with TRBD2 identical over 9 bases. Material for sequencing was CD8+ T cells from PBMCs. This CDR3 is CASSLVGVEREDTGELFF. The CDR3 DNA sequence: TGTGCCAGCAGCTTAGTAGGGGTGGAGCGGGAGGACACCGGGGAGCTGTTTTTT.